This is a list of T cell receptor beta chains from one sample in a study of cytomegalovirus exposure and HLA in healthy donors. Repertoires were generated with immunoSEQ multiplex PCR, while TCRdb's copy carries only in-frame clones and drops some. The data hold under 200,000 clones, with roughly nine tenths observed a single time. What was sequenced was PBMCs. The source of these receptors is a woman aged 18-30 years in good health and CMV-seropositive. Each CDR3 is given with its conserved first and last residue. The D gene is left open where the match is weak. Rows may omit the clone size; those that give it use once, few, many or a size class.

CDR3aa: CASSSSGAHTEAFF; CDR3nt: TGCGCCAGCAGCTCTTCAGGGGCTCACACTGAAGCTTTCTTT; abundance: NA; v_gene: TRBV5-1; d_gene: NA; j_gene: TRBJ1-1
CDR3aa: CASRLSSGNTIYF; CDR3nt: TGTGCCAGCAGATTATCTTCTGGAAACACCATATATTTT; abundance: NA; v_gene: TRBV6-5; d_gene: NA; j_gene: TRBJ1-3
CDR3aa: CASSLGRVGETQYF; CDR3nt: TGTGCCAGCAGTTTAGGCAGGGTAGGAGAGACCCAGTACTTC; abundance: NA; v_gene: TRBV27; d_gene: NA; j_gene: TRBJ2-5
CDR3aa: CASSGTGFGNTIYF; CDR3nt: TGTGCCAGCAGCGGAACAGGGTTTGGAAACACCATATATTTT; abundance: NA; v_gene: TRBV2; d_gene: NA; j_gene: TRBJ1-3
CDR3aa: CAWSMGQGANEQFF; CDR3nt: TGTGCCTGGAGTATGGGACAGGGGGCCAATGAGCAGTTCTTC; abundance: NA; v_gene: TRBV30; d_gene: TRBD1; j_gene: TRBJ2-1
CDR3aa: CASSSTPGLVTDTQYF; CDR3nt: TGCGCCAGCAGCTCCACCCCGGGACTAGTGACAGATACGCAGTATTTT; abundance: NA; v_gene: TRBV5-1; d_gene: TRBD2; j_gene: TRBJ2-3
CDR3aa: CASSRLTGETDTQYF; CDR3nt: TGTGCCAGCAGCCGACTGACAGGGGAGACAGATACGCAGTATTTT; abundance: NA; v_gene: TRBV5-4; d_gene: TRBD1; j_gene: TRBJ2-3
CDR3aa: CASGITGTEDNEQFF; CDR3nt: TGTGCCAGCGGCATTACCGGGACTGAAGACAATGAGCAGTTCTTC; abundance: NA; v_gene: TRBV13; d_gene: NA; j_gene: TRBJ2-1
CDR3aa: CASSLRLAGDTDTQYF; CDR3nt: TGTGCCAGCAGTTTAAGACTAGCGGGAGACACAGATACGCAGTATTTT; abundance: NA; v_gene: TRBV28; d_gene: TRBD2; j_gene: TRBJ2-3
CDR3aa: CASSPLLGGPQHF; CDR3nt: TGTGCCAGCAGCCCTCTCCTGGGGGGGCCCCAGCATTTT; abundance: once; v_gene: TRBV27; d_gene: NA; j_gene: TRBJ1-5
CDR3aa: CAWSTPGLAATTDTQYF; CDR3nt: TGTGCCTGGAGTACTCCGGGACTAGCAGCGACCACAGATACGCAGTATTTT; abundance: NA; v_gene: TRBV30; d_gene: TRBD2; j_gene: TRBJ2-3
CDR3aa: CASNDPGSTEYEQYF; CDR3nt: TGTGCCAGCAACGACCCCGGGTCAACGGAATACGAGCAGTACTTC; abundance: NA; v_gene: TRBV5-4; d_gene: NA; j_gene: TRBJ2-7
CDR3aa: CASSLTPSTGAEQYF; CDR3nt: TGTGCCAGCAGCTTAACCCCCTCGACAGGGGCCGAGCAGTACTTC; abundance: NA; v_gene: TRBV7-3; d_gene: TRBD1; j_gene: TRBJ2-7
CDR3aa: CASSVGPQGATGELFF; CDR3nt: TGTGCCAGCAGCGTAGGCCCCCAGGGGGCCACCGGGGAGCTGTTTTTT; abundance: once; v_gene: TRBV9; d_gene: TRBD1; j_gene: TRBJ2-2
CDR3aa: CASSLLGQSYEQYF; CDR3nt: TGTGCCAGCAGTTTATTGGGGCAGTCCTACGAGCAGTACTTC; abundance: NA; v_gene: TRBV28; d_gene: NA; j_gene: TRBJ2-7
CDR3aa: CASSQEAGVYNEQFF; CDR3nt: TGTGCCAGCAGCCAAGAAGCGGGAGTCTACAATGAGCAGTTCTTC; abundance: NA; v_gene: TRBV4-2; d_gene: TRBD2; j_gene: TRBJ2-1
CDR3aa: CASSDWAGGEKLFF; CDR3nt: TGTGCCAGCAGTGACTGGGCCGGAGGGGAAAAACTGTTTTTT; abundance: NA; v_gene: TRBV2; d_gene: NA; j_gene: TRBJ1-4
CDR3aa: CASSGGTGGGNTEAFF; CDR3nt: TGCGCCAGCAGCGGCGGGACAGGAGGAGGGAACACTGAAGCTTTCTTT; abundance: once; v_gene: TRBV5-1; d_gene: TRBD1; j_gene: TRBJ1-1
CDR3aa: CASTGERVQETQYF; CDR3nt: TGCGCCAGCACGGGTGAGCGGGTACAAGAGACCCAGTACTTC; abundance: NA; v_gene: TRBV5-1; d_gene: NA; j_gene: TRBJ2-5
CDR3aa: CASSPTGRPRSNQPQHF; CDR3nt: TGTGCCAGCAGCCCAACAGGCAGGCCAAGAAGCAATCAGCCCCAGCATTTT; abundance: NA; v_gene: TRBV5-4; d_gene: NA; j_gene: TRBJ1-5
CDR3aa: CASSSGRAGEQFF; CDR3nt: TGTGCCAGTAGTAGCGGGAGGGCAGGAGAGCAGTTCTTC; abundance: NA; v_gene: TRBV19; d_gene: TRBD2; j_gene: TRBJ2-1
CDR3aa: CAISETQATYGYTF; CDR3nt: TGTGCCATCAGTGAGACCCAGGCCACCTATGGCTACACCTTC; abundance: few; v_gene: TRBV10-3; d_gene: NA; j_gene: TRBJ1-2
CDR3aa: CASMGNTYEQYF; CDR3nt: TGTGCCAGCATGGGCAACACCTACGAGCAGTACTTC; abundance: NA; v_gene: TRBV27; d_gene: NA; j_gene: TRBJ2-7
CDR3aa: CASSFVAGGETQYF; CDR3nt: TGTGCCAGCAGTTTTGTAGCGGGAGGGGAGACCCAGTACTTC; abundance: NA; v_gene: TRBV28; d_gene: TRBD2; j_gene: TRBJ2-5
CDR3aa: CASSLEGGAQWEQYF; CDR3nt: TGCGCCAGCAGCTTGGAGGGGGGGGCCCAGTGGGAGCAGTACTTC; abundance: NA; v_gene: TRBV5-1; d_gene: NA; j_gene: TRBJ2-7
CDR3aa: CASSLSPGLAGPEQFF; CDR3nt: TGTGCCAGCAGTCTTTCCCCGGGACTAGCGGGCCCAGAGCAGTTCTTC; abundance: once; v_gene: TRBV7-2; d_gene: TRBD2; j_gene: TRBJ2-1
CDR3aa: CASSVGYSNQPQHF; CDR3nt: TGTGCCAGCAGCGTAGGTTATAGCAATCAGCCCCAGCATTTT; abundance: once; v_gene: TRBV9; d_gene: NA; j_gene: TRBJ1-5
CDR3aa: CASSVRAGRSYEQYF; CDR3nt: TGTGCCAGCAGTGTCCGAGCGGGTCGCTCCTACGAGCAGTACTTC; abundance: NA; v_gene: TRBV28; d_gene: NA; j_gene: TRBJ2-7
CDR3aa: CASSFGLADYNEQFF; CDR3nt: TGTGCCAGCAGTTTCGGCCTAGCGGATTACAATGAGCAGTTCTTC; abundance: NA; v_gene: TRBV28; d_gene: TRBD2; j_gene: TRBJ2-1
CDR3aa: CASSLGAEETQYF; CDR3nt: TGTGCCAGCAGTTTGGGGGCCGAAGAGACCCAGTACTTC; abundance: NA; v_gene: TRBV28; d_gene: NA; j_gene: TRBJ2-5
CDR3aa: CASSVWKGQGVDQPQHF; CDR3nt: TGTGCCAGTAGTGTGTGGAAGGGACAGGGGGTGGATCAGCCCCAGCATTTT; abundance: NA; v_gene: TRBV19; d_gene: TRBD1; j_gene: TRBJ1-5
CDR3aa: CASSIELAGGFYEQYF; CDR3nt: TGTGCCAGCAGCATAGAACTAGCGGGGGGTTTCTACGAGCAGTACTTC; abundance: NA; v_gene: TRBV9; d_gene: TRBD2; j_gene: TRBJ2-7
CDR3aa: CASRQKHGNYGYTF; CDR3nt: TGTGCCAGCAGACAAAAACACGGGAACTATGGCTACACCTTC; abundance: NA; v_gene: TRBV2; d_gene: NA; j_gene: TRBJ1-2
CDR3aa: CASRLEGADEQFF; CDR3nt: TGCGCCAGCAGACTGGAGGGGGCCGATGAGCAGTTCTTC; abundance: NA; v_gene: TRBV5-1; d_gene: NA; j_gene: TRBJ2-1
CDR3aa: CASNRDSSNQPQHF; CDR3nt: TGTGCCAGCAACCGGGACAGTAGCAATCAGCCCCAGCATTTT; abundance: NA; v_gene: TRBV7-2; d_gene: TRBD1; j_gene: TRBJ1-5
CDR3aa: CASSPWDSYYEQYF; CDR3nt: TGTGCCAGCAGCCCATGGGACAGCTACTACGAGCAGTACTTC; abundance: NA; v_gene: TRBV7-2; d_gene: TRBD1; j_gene: TRBJ2-7
CDR3aa: CASSLVGQVSSYEQYF; CDR3nt: TGTGCCAGCAGCTTAGTGGGTCAGGTGAGCTCCTACGAGCAGTACTTC; abundance: NA; v_gene: TRBV7-8; d_gene: NA; j_gene: TRBJ2-7
CDR3aa: CAWSVTGFSGANVLTF; CDR3nt: TGTGCCTGGAGTGTAACCGGGTTCTCTGGGGCCAACGTCCTGACTTTC; abundance: few; v_gene: TRBV30; d_gene: NA; j_gene: TRBJ2-6
CDR3aa: CASSLPAARAYNEQFF; CDR3nt: TGTGCCAGCAGCTTGCCAGCGGCCCGAGCTTACAATGAGCAGTTCTTC; abundance: NA; v_gene: TRBV7-8; d_gene: NA; j_gene: TRBJ2-1
CDR3aa: CASSLAGRGGYSNQPQHF; CDR3nt: TGTGCCAGCAGTTTAGCCGGTAGGGGGGGGTATAGCAATCAGCCCCAGCATTTT; abundance: NA; v_gene: TRBV28; d_gene: NA; j_gene: TRBJ1-5